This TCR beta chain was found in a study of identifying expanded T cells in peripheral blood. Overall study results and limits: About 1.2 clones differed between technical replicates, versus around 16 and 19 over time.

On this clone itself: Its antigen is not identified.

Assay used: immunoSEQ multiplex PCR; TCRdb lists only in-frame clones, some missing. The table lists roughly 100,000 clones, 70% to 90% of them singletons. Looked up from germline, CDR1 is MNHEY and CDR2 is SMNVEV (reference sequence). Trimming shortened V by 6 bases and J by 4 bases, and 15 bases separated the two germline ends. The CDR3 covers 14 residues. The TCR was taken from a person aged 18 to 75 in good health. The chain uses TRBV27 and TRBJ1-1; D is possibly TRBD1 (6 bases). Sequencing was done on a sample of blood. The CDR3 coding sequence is TGTGCCAGCAGCTGGCAGGGGCACGGCACTGAAGCTTTCTTT. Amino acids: CASSWQGHGTEAFF.